Each of the 7 T cell receptor beta chains below was sequenced from the same sample in a study of cytomegalovirus exposure and HLA in healthy donors (dated by TCRdb to 2015 to 2018). The library was obtained by the immunoSEQ multiplex PCR assay. A mixture of 60 forward primers for TCR Vbeta segments and 13 reverse primers for TCR Jbeta segments was used in the multiplex PCR. In TCRdb, the immuneACCESS table is reduced to in-frame sequences with V and J assigned. These tables do not hold every clone; where another copy was compared, an unresolved V gene accounts for under half, and the others remain unexplained. Here the sample has nearly 100,000 clones; 65% to 85% occur a single time. The biggest ten clones account for 15% to 20% of the sample. The sample taken for sequencing was PBMCs. The receptors were gathered from a woman between 55 and 75 years old in good health and CMV-seropositive.

J is TRBJ2-3 and V is TRBV7-3; 9 positions agree with TRBD1. Trimming removed 5 bases from V and 4 bases from J; junction bases left unmatched: 7. This CDR3 is built from 15 residues. Germline values: CDR1 SGHTA, CDR2 FQGTGA. The CDR3 region has the DNA TGTGCCAGCAGCCTACGACAGGGGGGGTCAGATACGCAGTATTTT. It yields the protein CASSLRQGGSDTQYF.

This clone was found once. The gene calls are TRBV29-1 and TRBJ2-1; TRBD2 aligns across 12 bases. The V gene end was trimmed by 7 bases and the J gene end by 10 bases; junction bases not matched to a gene: 5. Germline loops: CDR1 SQVTM, CDR2 ANQGSEA. The CDR3 totals 12 residues. CDR3 DNA sequence: TGCAGCGGTAGACTAGCGGGGGACGAGCAGTTCTTC. The encoded protein is CSGRLAGDEQFF.

This clone was counted a few times. This chain uses TRBV10-1 with TRBJ2-7, with a possible D match to TRBD1 (5 bases). The length of the CDR3 is 19 residues. V lost 6 bases and J lost 4, with 31 bases in between. Germline V gene lookup returns CDR1 WNHNN and CDR2 SYGVQD (reference sequence). Written as DNA, the CDR3 is TGCGCCAGCAGCGTCTATGCGACAGATCGCCTCGACTCGATTTACGAGCAGTACTTC. This codes for CASSVYATDRLDSIYEQYF.

V usage is TRBV6-4 and J usage is TRBJ2-3; TRBD2 is a possible D gene (6 bases). This CDR3 has 14 residues. Germline V gene lookup returns CDR1 MRHNA and CDR2 SNTAGT. V gave up 2 bases and J gave up 3 bases, with 9 bases separating them. In nucleotides, the CDR3 is TGTGCCAGCAGTGACAGGGGAGGTACAGATACGCAGTATTTT. Protein product: CASSDRGGTDTQYF.

J is TRBJ2-3 and V is TRBV18; TRBD1 matches 9 bases. Germline assignment: CDR1 KGHSH and CDR2 LQKENI. This CDR3 is 19 amino acids long. The V and J ends lost 2 bases and 4 bases, in that order; junction bases with no gene match: 16. CDR3 sequence: CASSPVGTGTSKAADTQYF. CDR3 DNA sequence: TGTGCCAGCTCACCAGTAGGGACAGGGACATCCAAAGCCGCAGATACGCAGTATTTT. The full variable domain, in which reference TRBV18 and TRBJ2-3 provide the parts outside the CDR3, is NAGVMQNPRHLVRRRGQEARLRCSPMKGHSHVYWYRQLPEEGLKFMVYLQKENIIDESGMPKERFSAEFPKEGPSILRIQQVVRGDSAAYFCASSPVGTGTSKAADTQYFGPGTRLTVL.

The V and J genes are TRBV11-3 and TRBJ2-7; unclear D gene. V dropped 6 bases and J dropped 2 bases, with 11 bases sitting between them. The CDR3 runs to 13 residues. Germline V gives CDR1 SGHNT, CDR2 YENEEA. The CDR3 nucleotides are TGTGCCAGCAGTTATACAGTAACCTACGAGCAGTACTTC. Translation: CASSYTVTYEQYF. Full variable domain (rest looked up from reference TRBV11-3 and TRBJ2-7): EAGVVQSPRYKIIEKKQPVAFWCNPISGHNTLYWYLQNLGQGPELLIRYENEEAVDDSQLPKDRFSAERLKGVDSTLKIQPAELGDSAVYLCASSYTVTYEQYFGPGTRLTVT.

The chain has TRBV28 and TRBJ1-2; 7 positions match TRBD1. V dropped 2 bases and J dropped 6; count of bases not matched to a gene: 12. This CDR3 comprises 16 residues. CDR1 and CDR2 from the germline V gene are MDHEN and SYDVKM. CDR3 region: CASSLAGQWAQHGYTF. CDR3 DNA: TGTGCCAGCAGTTTAGCGGGACAGTGGGCCCAGCATGGCTACACCTTC.